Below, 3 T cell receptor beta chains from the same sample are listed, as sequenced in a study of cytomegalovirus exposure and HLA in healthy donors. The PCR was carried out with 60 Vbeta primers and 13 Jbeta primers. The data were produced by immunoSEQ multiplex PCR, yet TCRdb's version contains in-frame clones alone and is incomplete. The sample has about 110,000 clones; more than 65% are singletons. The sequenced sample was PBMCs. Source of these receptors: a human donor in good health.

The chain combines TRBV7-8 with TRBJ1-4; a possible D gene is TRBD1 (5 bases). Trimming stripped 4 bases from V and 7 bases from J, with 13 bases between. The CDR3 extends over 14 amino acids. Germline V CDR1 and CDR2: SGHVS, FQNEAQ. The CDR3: CASSSTGRSEKLFF. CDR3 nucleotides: TGTGCCAGCAGCTCTACAGGTCGCTCTGAAAAACTGTTTTTT.

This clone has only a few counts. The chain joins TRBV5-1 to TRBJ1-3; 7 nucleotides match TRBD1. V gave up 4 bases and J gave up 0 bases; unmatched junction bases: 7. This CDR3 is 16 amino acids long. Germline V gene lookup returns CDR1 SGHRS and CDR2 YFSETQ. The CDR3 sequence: CASSPDRTLSGNTIYF. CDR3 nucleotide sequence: TGCGCCAGCAGCCCGGACAGGACCCTCTCTGGAAACACCATATATTTT.

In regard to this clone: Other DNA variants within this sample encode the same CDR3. The CDR3 coding sequence is TGTGCCAGCAGTTTGGGAGGGCTCTACGAGCAGTACTTC. Translation gives CASSLGGLYEQYF. The chain couples TRBV27 to TRBJ2-7; 7 nucleotides match TRBD2. Unmatched junction bases numbered 2, after V lost 3 bases and J lost 3 bases. There are 13 residues in the CDR3. Per germline, CDR1 MNHEY and CDR2 SMNVEV (reference sequence).